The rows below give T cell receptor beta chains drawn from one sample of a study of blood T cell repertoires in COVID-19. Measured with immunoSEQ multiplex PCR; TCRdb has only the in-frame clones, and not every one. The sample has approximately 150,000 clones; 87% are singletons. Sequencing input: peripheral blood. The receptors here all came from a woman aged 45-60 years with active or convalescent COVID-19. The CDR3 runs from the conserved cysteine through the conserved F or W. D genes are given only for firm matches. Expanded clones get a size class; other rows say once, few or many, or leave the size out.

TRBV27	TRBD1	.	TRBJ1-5	TGTGCCAGCAGCACCGACAAGAAGGGACAGGCAGTCAGTCAGCCCCAGCATTTT	CASSTDKKGQAVSQPQHF
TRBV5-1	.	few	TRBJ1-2	TGCGCCAGCAGCCCGTCAGGGGACTATGGCTACACCTTC	CASSPSGDYGYTF
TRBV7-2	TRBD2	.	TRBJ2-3	TGTGCCAGCAGCCAAAGCCCGGGGGGGCCGAATACGCAGTATTTT	CASSQSPGGPNTQYF
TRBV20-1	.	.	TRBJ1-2	TGCAGTATCGTAGAAAACTATGGCTACACCTTC	CSIVENYGYTF
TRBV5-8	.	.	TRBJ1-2	TGTGCCAGCAGCCGGGACGGCAGGGGTTCCTACACCTTC	CASSRDGRGSYTF
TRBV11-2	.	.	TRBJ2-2	TGTGCCAGCAGCCCACGCCCGTGGGGCGGCGGGGAGCTGTTTTTT	CASSPRPWGGGELFF
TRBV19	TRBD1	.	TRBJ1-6	TGTGCCAGTAGTTCCTACGGGACAGGGCTCCTTAATTCACCCCTCCACTTT	CASSSYGTGLLNSPLHF
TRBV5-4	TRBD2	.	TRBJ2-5	TGTGCCAGCAGCTTGGACCTTGCGGGGGGGGTTCAAGAGACCCAGTACTTC	CASSLDLAGGVQETQYF
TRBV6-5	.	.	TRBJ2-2	TGTGCCAGCAGTTATAGGGGAACCGGGGAGCTGTTTTTT	CASSYRGTGELFF
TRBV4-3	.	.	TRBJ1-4	TGCGCCAGCAGCCAAGATCCCGGGTCAACTAATGAAAAACTGTTTTTT	CASSQDPGSTNEKLFF
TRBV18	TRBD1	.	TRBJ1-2	TGTGCCAGCTCCCCGGGGACAGGGGCCTATGGCTACACCTTC	CASSPGTGAYGYTF
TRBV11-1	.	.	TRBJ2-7	TGTGCCAGCAGCTTAGATTGGGACAAACCCTACGAGCAGTACTTC	CASSLDWDKPYEQYF
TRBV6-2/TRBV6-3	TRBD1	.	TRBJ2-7	TGTGCCAGCAGTTACGAGGGACAGCTGTTGTACGAGCAGTACTTC	CASSYEGQLLYEQYF
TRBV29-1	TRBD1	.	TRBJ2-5	TGCAGCACCAGGGACAGAAAAGAGACCCAGTACTTC	CSTRDRKETQYF
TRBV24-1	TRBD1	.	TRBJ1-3	TGTGCCACCAGTGACCCCGGGACAGCCCAATATTCTGGAAACACCATATATTTT	CATSDPGTAQYSGNTIYF
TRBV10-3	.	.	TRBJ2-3	TGTGCCATCAGGGAGACCGGTCGTTGGGATACGCAGTATTTT	CAIRETGRWDTQYF
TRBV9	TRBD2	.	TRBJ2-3	TGTGCCAGCAGCCCCTTTAGCGGGGGGGCCGCAGATACGCAGTATTTT	CASSPFSGGAADTQYF
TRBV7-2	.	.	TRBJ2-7	TGTGCCAGCAGCTCCTCTACAGGGTCATCAGGCGAGCAGTACTTC	CASSSSTGSSGEQYF
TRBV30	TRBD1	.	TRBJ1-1	TGTGCCTGGAGTACAGGGGGCGCGACTGAAGCTTTCTTT	CAWSTGGATEAFF
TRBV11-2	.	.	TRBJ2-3	TGTGCCAGCAGCTTAGGTCAGGCGGATACGCAGTATTTT	CASSLGQADTQYF
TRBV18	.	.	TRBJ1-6	TGTGCCAGCTCACCACCGGCAGGGTCTAATTCACCCCTCCACTTT	CASSPPAGSNSPLHF
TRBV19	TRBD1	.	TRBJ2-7	TGTGCCAGTAGTGCGGGGACAGGGGCCTACGAGCAGTACTTC	CASSAGTGAYEQYF
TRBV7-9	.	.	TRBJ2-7	TGTGCCAGCAGCTCTACCTACGAGCAGTACTTC	CASSSTYEQYF
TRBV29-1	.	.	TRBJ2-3	TGCAGCGTCCGGAGACTCCTTACCACAGATACGCAGTATTTT	CSVRRLLTTDTQYF
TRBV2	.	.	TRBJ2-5	TGTGCCAGCAGTGAACCAACAGAAGAGACCCAGTACTTC	CASSEPTEETQYF
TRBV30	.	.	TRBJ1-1	TGTGCCTGGACCCCACAGGGCTGGACTGAAGCTTTCTTT	CAWTPQGWTEAFF
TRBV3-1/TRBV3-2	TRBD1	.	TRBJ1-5	TGTGCCAGCAGCCAAGGCCCCTGGACAGGTGGCAATCAGCCCCAGCATTTT	CASSQGPWTGGNQPQHF
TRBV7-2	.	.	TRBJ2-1	TGTGCCAGCAGCTTAGTTACGGGACAAAACAATGAGCAGTTCTTC	CASSLVTGQNNEQFF
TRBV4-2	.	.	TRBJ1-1	TGTGCCAGCAGCGGACCGACAGGCGACTCGGCCATGAACACTGAAGCTTTCTTT	CASSGPTGDSAMNTEAFF
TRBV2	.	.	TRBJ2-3	TGTGCCAGCAGTGAAGCACAGGCAGATACGCAGTATTTT	CASSEAQADTQYF
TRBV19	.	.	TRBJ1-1	TGTGCCAGTAGTATAGGTCTCCTCTTCTCAGGAGGCACTGAAGCTTTCTTT	CASSIGLLFSGGTEAFF
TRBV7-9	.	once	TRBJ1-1	TGTGCCAGCAGCTTGCGAGACAGTGAAGCTTTCTTT	CASSLRDSEAFF
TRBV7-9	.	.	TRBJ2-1	TGTGCCAGCAGCCTACTAGTTTCGGGCAATGAGCAGTTCTTC	CASSLLVSGNEQFF
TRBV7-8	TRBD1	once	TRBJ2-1	TGTGCCAGCAGCTTACAGGGGGCAGGGTACAATGAGCAGTTCTTC	CASSLQGAGYNEQFF
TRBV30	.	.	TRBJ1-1	TGTGCCTCTCGAGGGAAGGGCACTGAAGCTTTCTTT	CASRGKGTEAFF
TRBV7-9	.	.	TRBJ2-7	TGTGCCAGCAGCCCACTATACTACTACGAGCAGTACTTC	CASSPLYYYEQYF
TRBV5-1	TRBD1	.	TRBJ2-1	TGCGCCAGCAGCTTGGGGACAGGGATGTACAATGAGCAGTTCTTC	CASSLGTGMYNEQFF
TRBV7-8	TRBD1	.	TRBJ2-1	TGTGCCAGCAGCCTTGCTCAGGGGGCGAATGAGCAGTTCTTC	CASSLAQGANEQFF
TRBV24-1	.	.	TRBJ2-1	TGTGCCACCAGTGACGTCTACAATGAGCAGTTCTTC	CATSDVYNEQFF
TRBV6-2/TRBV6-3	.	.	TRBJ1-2	TGTGCCAGCAGTTACGACCAGGATATGGGCTACACCTTC	CASSYDQDMGYTF
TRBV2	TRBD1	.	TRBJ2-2	TGTGCCAGCAAGGGGGCGGAAAACACCGGGGAGCTGTTTTTT	CASKGAENTGELFF
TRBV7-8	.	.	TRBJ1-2	TGTGCCAGCAGCTTGGGCCTTTCTAACTATGGCTACACCTTC	CASSLGLSNYGYTF
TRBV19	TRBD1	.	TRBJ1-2	TGTGCCAGTAGTAGACAGGGGTCGACCTATGGCTACACCTTC	CASSRQGSTYGYTF
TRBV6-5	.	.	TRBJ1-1	TGTGCCAGCAAGGAAGAAGCGAGGAGCACTGAAGCTTTCTTT	CASKEEARSTEAFF
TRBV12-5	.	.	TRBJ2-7	TGTGCTAGTGGCCCCGGGGGAGGCAGGGACGAGCAGTACTTC	CASGPGGGRDEQYF
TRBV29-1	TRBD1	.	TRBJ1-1	TGCAGCGTTGGGACAGGGCTAGTTGGTGGCACTGAAGCTTTCTTT	CSVGTGLVGGTEAFF
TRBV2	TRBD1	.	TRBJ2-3	TGTGCCAGCAGCCGACAGGGGAGATCGGATACGCAGTATTTT	CASSRQGRSDTQYF
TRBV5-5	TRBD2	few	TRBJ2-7	TGTGCCAGCAGCTCCCACGGTAGCGGGGGGGCCTACGAGCAGTACTTC	CASSSHGSGGAYEQYF